This TCR beta chain originates from a study of sequential checkpoint blockade in melanoma. Profiling relied on immunoSEQ multiplex PCR, and the TCRdb table lists in-frame clones only, not all of them. Of under 25,000 clones in the sample, roughly 86% were seen once. Noted treatment: randomized to nivolumab then ipilimumab (arm A) or the reverse (arm B). DNA-damaging chemotherapy had not been given to any patient beforehand. V shed 4 bases, J shed 0 bases, and the junction held 12 bases outside the gene matches. Germline CDR1 is MDHEN and CDR2 is SYDVKM. The CDR3 spans 20 residues. The chain joins TRBV28 to TRBJ2-1, with 13 nucleotides matching TRBD2. This receptor was taken from a human donor with melanoma. Sequencing was performed on CD8+ T cells sorted from blood (inferred from file names), taken from a patient given nivolumab and ipilimumab in sequence. The chain's CDR3 is CASSSGLAGALFRSYNEQFF. The DNA for the CDR3 is TGTGCCAGCAGTTCCGGACTAGCGGGAGCTCTCTTCCGCTCCTACAATGAGCAGTTCTTC.